These 9 T cell receptor beta chains originate from one sample sequenced in a study of blood T cells in healthy people across ages. The second PCR ran about 6 to 11 cycles with a sample-barcoded 5' primer and J-beta primers. A single record per CDR3 protein comes from TCRdb applying MiXCR to the 5' RACE reads. The sample yields around 780,000 distinct CDR3 sequences, roughly 26% seen once. The same specimen was also included in a second study, on T cells of mothers and their children.

Sequencing used blood. These receptor sequences come from a boy aged 5-17 years in good health.

The sample holds one count of this clonotype. This chain links TRBV10-3 with TRBJ2-1; no definite D call. The end of the DNA aligns better with TRBJ2-7, so the J call may be wrong. There are 14 residues in the CDR3. Germline V CDR1 and CDR2: ENHRY, SYGVKD. The CDR3 loop is CAIKFGEGRDEQYF. The CDR3 nucleotides read TGTGCCATCAAATTTGGGGAAGGGCGCGACGAGCAGTACTTC.

This clonotype occurred a few times. CDR3 sequence: CASSEGPSGGHLLETQYF. CDR3 bases: TGTGCCAGCAGTGAAGGTCCTAGCGGGGGGCATCTTTTGGAGACCCAGTACTTC. V gene TRBV2 combines with J gene TRBJ2-5, with TRBD2 matching over 11 bases. Per the germline V gene, CDR1 is SNHLY and CDR2 is FYNNEI. The trim removed 1 base at V and 5 bases at J, leaving 12 bases unmatched. CDR3 length: 18 residues.

This chain links TRBV13 with TRBJ2-4, with 7 bases lining up with TRBD2. V dropped 2 bases and J dropped 3; count of bases not matched to a gene: 7. Germline CDR1 and CDR2: PRHDT and FYEKMQ (reference sequence). The length of the CDR3 is 16 residues. Here the CDR3 reads CASSLRPGGLKNIQYF. DNA for the CDR3: TGTGCCAGCAGCTTAAGGCCGGGGGGTCTCAAAAACATTCAGTACTTC.

This clonotype was observed a handful of times. V usage is TRBV20-1 and J usage is TRBJ2-5; D is ambiguous. The V end lost 6 bases, the J end lost 1 base, and 9 bases lay between the germline ends. The CDR3 loop spans 12 amino acids. Germline V gene lookup returns CDR1 DFQATT and CDR2 SNEGSKA (reference sequence). CDR3 in DNA: TGCAGTGCAAAGACGGTCCAAGAGACCCAGTACTTC. Its translation: CSAKTVQETQYF.

The chain is built from TRBV12-3 or TRBV12-4 and TRBJ2-5, with 7 bases fitting TRBD1. The J call may be incorrect, as the DNA end agrees better with TRBJ2-7. This CDR3 spans 15 amino acids. The CDR3: CASSLLRDRVNEQYF. In DNA form, the CDR3 reads TGTGCCAGCAGTTTGCTCCGAGACAGGGTAAACGAGCAGTACTTC.

A word on this clonotype: Here the CDR3 omits its conserved ending phenylalanine or tryptophan, so a read error is the likely source. V and J are TRBV27 and TRBJ1-6, with 9 bases aligning to TRBD1. The CDR3 totals 16 residues. Germline CDR1 and CDR2: MNHEY and SMNVEV (reference sequence). J gave up 9 bases and V 4 bases, and 10 bases lay outside the gene matches. For the CDR3, the DNA is TGTGCCAGCAGTTCCCGAGGGGCGACAGGGGGTTCACCCCTCCACCTT. The encoded protein is CASSSRGATGGSPLHL.

The chain is built from TRBV7-2 and TRBJ2-5; maybe TRBD2 (5 bases). The germline CDR1 and CDR2 sequences are SGHTA and FQGNSA. The V end was cut by 2 bases, the J end by 6 bases, with 16 bases between. The length of the CDR3 is 15 residues. CDR3 in amino acids: CASSLLTGSKKTQYF. CDR3 in DNA: TGTGCCAGCAGCTTATTAACGGGGTCGAAAAAGACCCAGTACTTC.

Written as DNA, the CDR3 is TGTGCCAGCAGTTTTCTGGGGACGGTCACTGAAGCTTTCTTT. Its protein product is CASSFLGTVTEAFF. The rearrangement joins TRBV28 to TRBJ1-1; D possibly corresponds to TRBD1 (5 bases). Per the germline V gene, CDR1 is MDHEN and CDR2 is SYDVKM. The CDR3 consists of 14 residues. V shed 3 bases and J shed 4 bases, with 12 bases lying between them.

This chain uses TRBV29-1 with TRBJ2-6, with unresolved D. Germline V gene sequence: CDR1 SQVTM, CDR2 ANQGSEA. The CDR3 spans 15 residues. V lost 4 bases to trimming and J lost 0 bases, with 10 bases between them. CDR3 DNA sequence: TGCAGCGTTGTCCATTTCGACTCTGGGGCCAACGTCCTGACTTTC. Translation: CSVVHFDSGANVLTF.